This T cell receptor beta chain was found in a study of cytomegalovirus exposure and HLA in healthy donors. Germline V lookup: CDR1 MDHEN, CDR2 SYDVKM. The CDR3 is 11 amino acids. V was clipped by 10 bases and J by 2 bases, with 8 bases between them. Using immunoSEQ multiplex PCR, the repertoire was profiled, and TCRdb retains in-frame clones only, with some absent. The sample consists of about 250,000 clones, roughly 87% of them appearing once. The sequenced material came from PBMCs. The receptor was derived from a man younger than 35 in good health and CMV-seropositive. The chain employs TRBV28 and TRBJ1-1; D gene unclear. The CDR3 is CATTLNTEAFF. The DNA for the CDR3 is TGTGCCACCACACTAAACACTGAAGCTTTCTTT.